This TCR beta chain was sequenced during a study of CXCR3-negative and CXCR3-positive naive CD8 T cells. General study results and limits: Greater hydrophobicity was found in TRB CDR3s of CXCR3-positive naive cells than of CXCR3-negative naive cells. For memory CD8+ cells diversity was much lower, but both naive subsets had comparably high diversity.

This clonotype is called medium-sized (0.01 to 0.1%) based on its frequency. Its antigen is currently unknown. It was by 5' RACE with UMI labels that the TRB cDNA libraries were prepared. TCRdb re-called the 5' RACE reads; one entry per CDR3 protein, DNA not given. The sample table includes about 5,700 distinct CDR3 sequences. CDR1 and CDR2 (germline): SQVTM, ANQGSEA. CDR3 length: 11 residues. V gene TRBV29-1 combines with J gene TRBJ2-7; TCRdb returns TRBD1, unconfirmable since there is no DNA. Sample: naive CXCR3+ CD8+ T cells from blood. The subset denotes: CD45RO-CCR7+CD27+CD95- naive CD8+ T cells expressing CXCR3 (TNR3+). The origin of this receptor is a human donor in good health. Some clones in this sample may be carry-over from other donors' samples. The CDR3 loop is CSVEDTGEQYF.